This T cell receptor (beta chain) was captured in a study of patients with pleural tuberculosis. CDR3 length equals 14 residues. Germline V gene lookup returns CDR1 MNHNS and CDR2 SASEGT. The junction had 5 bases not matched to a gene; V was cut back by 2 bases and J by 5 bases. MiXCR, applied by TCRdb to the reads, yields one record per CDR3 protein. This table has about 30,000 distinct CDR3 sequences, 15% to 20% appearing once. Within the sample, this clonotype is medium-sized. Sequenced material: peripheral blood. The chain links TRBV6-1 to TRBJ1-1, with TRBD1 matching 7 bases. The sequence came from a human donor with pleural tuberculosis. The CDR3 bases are TGTGCCAGCAGTGAATACAGGGGTAATACTGAAGCTTTCTTT. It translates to CASSEYRGNTEAFF.